This TCR beta chain was retrieved from a study of OX40 agonist ivuxolimab in advanced cancers. Looking at the study overall: Prior checkpoint blockade (anti-PD-1, anti-PD-L1 or anti-CTLA-4) was permitted; 35% to 50% had it. Notes on the study in general: In a subset of nonresponders, normalized T-cell clonal expansion was also low. At 0.1 to 3.0 mg/kg, clonal expansion of CD4+ and CD8+ blood T cells had occurred by week 6.

The germline V gene has CDR1 SGHTS and CDR2 YDEGEE. V was pared by 2 bases and J by 3 bases, with 9 bases between. The CDR3 is 13 residues long. About this clone itself: What it binds is unknown.

Profiled with immunoSEQ multiplex PCR; TCRdb holds only in-frame clones, not every one. This sample has more than 95,000 clones, with approximately 94% found just once. The sample here was CD4+ or CD8+ T cells sorted from blood, taken in a trial of the OX40 agonist ivuxolimab. V usage is TRBV5-8 and J usage is TRBJ2-7; D possibly matches TRBD1 or TRBD2 (5 bases each). This clonotype was obtained from an adult with an advanced solid tumor such as melanoma, head and neck, liver or kidney cancer. DNA of the CDR3: TGTGCCAGCAGCTTCGGGGACCTCTACGAGCAGTACTTC. It codes for CASSFGDLYEQYF.